The clone carrying this T cell receptor beta chain was counted at least ten times. The antigen is not known. Unique molecular identifiers were added to individual cDNA molecules. TCRdb processed the 5' RACE reads anew with MiXCR; each CDR3 protein has one entry. This table has 88,000 or so distinct CDR3 sequences, more than 13% appearing once. These data originate in a study of early T cells in non-severe SARS-CoV-2 infection. Study in general: Sequencing was performed on bulk RNA from unsorted whole blood, leaving chains unpaired. Study outcomes and limitations: VDJdb matching skewed toward anti-spike CD8 responses, missing private and CD4 specificities.

CDR3 size: 13 residues. Per germline, CDR1 SGHDT and CDR2 YYEEEE. V lost 6 bases and J lost 6, with 13 bases in between. What was sequenced was whole blood. The chain recombines TRBV5-6 with TRBJ2-1; D unclear. The origin of this receptor is an adult who was a healthcare worker with PCR-confirmed SARS-CoV-2 infection or an uninfected control (not recorded which). CDR3 sequence: CASTYGAINEQFF. In DNA form, the CDR3 reads TGTGCCAGCACCTACGGCGCGATCAATGAGCAGTTCTTC.